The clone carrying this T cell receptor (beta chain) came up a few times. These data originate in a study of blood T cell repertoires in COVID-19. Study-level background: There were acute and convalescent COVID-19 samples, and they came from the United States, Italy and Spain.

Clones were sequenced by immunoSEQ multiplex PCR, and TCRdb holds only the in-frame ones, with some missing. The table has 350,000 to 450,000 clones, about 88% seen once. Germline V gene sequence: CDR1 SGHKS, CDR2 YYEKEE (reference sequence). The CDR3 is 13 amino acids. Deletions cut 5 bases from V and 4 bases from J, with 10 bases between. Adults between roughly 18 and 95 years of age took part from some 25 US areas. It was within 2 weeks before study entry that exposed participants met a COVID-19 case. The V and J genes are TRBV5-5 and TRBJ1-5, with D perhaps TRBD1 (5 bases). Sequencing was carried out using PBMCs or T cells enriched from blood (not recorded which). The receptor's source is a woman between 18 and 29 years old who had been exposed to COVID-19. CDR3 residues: CASRGRANQPQHF. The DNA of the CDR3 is TGTGCCAGCAGGGGCAGGGCTAATCAGCCCCAGCATTTT.